This T cell receptor (beta chain) was identified during a study of cytomegalovirus exposure and HLA in healthy donors. At the level of the study: Earlier findings included nearly 120 million unique TCR beta sequences obtained from about 179 million T cells.

This clone has a handful of counts. Its antigen is unknown. Findings of the study overall: The study carried out a later analysis of TCR beta sequences. It associated about 15,000 of them with specific HLA alleles at a false discovery rate of 0.05.

In the PCR, 60 Vbeta and 13 Jbeta primers were used. TCRdb's copy holds only in-frame clones and misses some; the assay was immunoSEQ multiplex PCR. The sample has 90,000 to 110,000 clones, 15% seen once. Trimming shortened V by 3 bases and J by 0 bases, and 11 bases separated the two germline ends. The V gene's germline CDR1 is LGHNA and CDR2 YSLEER. The CDR3 contains 15 residues. Sample: PBMCs. V usage is TRBV4-3 and J usage is TRBJ1-1; possibly TRBD1 for D (5 bases). This TCR derives from a female donor in good health and CMV-seronegative. CDR3: CASSQYYRMNTEAFF. The DNA of the CDR3 is TGCGCCAGCAGCCAGTATTACAGGATGAACACTGAAGCTTTCTTT.